A single sample is the source of the 29 T cell receptor beta chains below, sequenced in a study of identical twins. TCRdb passed the 5' RACE reads through MiXCR, listing each CDR3 protein once. The table includes hundreds of thousands of distinct CDR3 sequences, 20% to 25% detected once. This same sample was also taken into another study, of T cells expressing NK-cell markers.

Sample: CD4+ T cells sorted from blood. The receptors here all came from a woman aged 18 to 35 in good health.

The rearrangement uses TRBV20-1 and TRBJ2-3; D perhaps matches TRBD1 (6 bases). CDR3 length: 13 amino acids. In germline, CDR1 is DFQATT, CDR2 SNEGSKA (reference sequence). Trimming left V 6 bases short and J 0 bases short, with 10 bases between. CDR3 in DNA: TGCAGTGCGGACAGTCCTAGCACAGATACGCAGTATTTT. The encoded protein is CSADSPSTDTQYF.

The genes are TRBV20-1 and TRBJ2-1; the D gene is possibly TRBD1 (6 bases). CDR3 size: 13 residues. V dropped 3 bases and J dropped 7 bases, with 13 bases sitting between them. CDR1 and CDR2 (germline): DFQATT, SNEGSKA (reference sequence). The CDR3 nucleotides read TGCAGTGCTAGGCAACAGGGTGGGAATGAGCAGTTCTTC. This gives the protein CSARQQGGNEQFF.

This chain joins TRBV6-1 and TRBJ2-3; 8 nucleotides agree with TRBD1. This CDR3 is built from 18 residues. V gave up 3 bases and J gave up 0 bases; unmatched junction bases: 11. Germline V gives CDR1 MNHNS, CDR2 SASEGT. This CDR3 reads CASSDPMITGGSTDTQYF. CDR3 coding DNA: TGTGCCAGCAGTGACCCCATGATCACAGGGGGAAGCACAGATACGCAGTATTTT.

This sequence joins TRBV20-1 and TRBJ2-2; D tentatively fits TRBD1 or TRBD2 (5 bases each). V was pared by 1 base and J by 6 bases, with 15 bases between. This CDR3 region has 15 residues. CDR1 and CDR2 (germline): DFQATT, SNEGSKA (reference sequence). Here the CDR3 DNA reads TGCAGTGCTAGAGGGGACGGGGCAGGACCCGGGGAGCTGTTTTTT. Its translation: CSARGDGAGPGELFF.

This clonotype was seen a handful of times. V gene TRBV20-1 combines with J gene TRBJ2-3; D gene uncertain. Germline V lookup: CDR1 DFQATT, CDR2 SNEGSKA (reference sequence). There are 13 residues in the CDR3. V dropped 5 bases and J dropped 1 base, with 10 bases sitting between them. The CDR3 loop reads CSAPPLGTDTQYF. CDR3 nucleotides: TGCAGTGCTCCCCCTCTAGGCACAGATACGCAGTATTTT.

The rearrangement uses TRBV29-1 and TRBJ1-1, with D unresolved. Trimming removed 4 bases at V and 1 base at J, with 10 bases between. The CDR3 is 13 residues long. CDR1 and CDR2 (germline): SQVTM, ANQGSEA. The CDR3 region is CSVALLANTEAFF. The CDR3 nucleotides are TGCAGCGTTGCCTTACTAGCGAACACTGAAGCTTTCTTT.

In this sample, this clonotype turned up a few times. The V and J genes are TRBV7-9 and TRBJ2-2; D is unresolved. The V gene lost 2 bases and the J gene lost 4 bases, with 8 bases spanning the gap. Germline CDR1 is SEHNR and CDR2 is FQNEAQ (reference sequence). The CDR3 consists of 14 residues. CDR3 sequence reads: CASSLMRSTGELFF. The DNA of the CDR3 is TGTGCCAGCAGCTTAATGCGAAGCACCGGGGAGCTGTTTTTT.

This clonotype was counted a few times. The rearrangement joins TRBV29-1 to TRBJ2-3; D perhaps matches TRBD2 (5 bases). CDR3 length equals 15 residues. Germline assignment: CDR1 SQVTM and CDR2 ANQGSEA. V lost 3 bases and J lost 0, with 13 bases in between. CDR3 nucleotide sequence: TGCAGCGTTGATAGGCTAGCAAGTAGCACAGATACGCAGTATTTT. Its protein product is CSVDRLASSTDTQYF.

This clonotype was found a few times. V is TRBV11-2 and J is TRBJ2-1; no definite D call. The CDR3 covers 12 residues. CDR1 and CDR2 (germline): SGHAT, FQNNGV. The V end was cut by 5 bases, the J end by 7 bases, with 9 bases between. The CDR3 DNA sequence: TGTGCCAGCAGCCACTTGGGTAATGAGCAGTTCTTC. Encoded protein: CASSHLGNEQFF.

This clonotype was observed many times. The chain has TRBV4-3 and TRBJ2-3; TRBD2 is a possible D gene (5 bases). This CDR3 has 17 residues. Germline loops: CDR1 LGHNA, CDR2 YSLEER. Between the trimmed V and J ends, which lost 1 base and 1 base, there was a span of 15 bases. The CDR3 bases are TGCGCCAGCAGCCAAGTCGAGCGGTTTTTGGGCACAGATACGCAGTATTTT. Its protein product is CASSQVERFLGTDTQYF.

The chain joins TRBV5-1 to TRBJ2-7; D tentatively reads TRBD1 or TRBD2 (6 bases each). Trimming shortened V by 4 bases and J by 5 bases, and 16 bases separated the two germline ends. Germline values: CDR1 SGHRS, CDR2 YFSETQ. The CDR3 is 14 residues long. CDR3 amino acids: CASSLRNRGDEQYF. The CDR3 nucleotides read TGCGCCAGCAGCCTAAGAAATAGGGGGGACGAGCAGTACTTC.

The chain is built from TRBV20-1 and TRBJ1-2, with D maybe TRBD1 (5 bases). This CDR3 comprises 13 residues. V was pared by 6 bases and J by 2 bases, with 13 bases between. Germline loops: CDR1 DFQATT, CDR2 SNEGSKA (reference sequence). CDR3 sequence: CSAWGRQNYGYTF. CDR3 DNA sequence: TGCAGTGCGTGGGGCCGCCAGAACTATGGCTACACCTTC.

The chain uses TRBV9 and TRBJ1-1; D call uncertain. This CDR3 comprises 15 residues. Trimming stripped 0 bases from V and 3 bases from J, with 12 bases between. Germline V gene data show CDR1 as SGDLS and CDR2 as YYNGEE. The CDR3, as DNA: TGTGCCAGCAGCGTAGGTGGCAGGTGGGACACTGAAGCTTTCTTT. Amino acids: CASSVGGRWDTEAFF. Full variable domain (missing parts from reference TRBV9 and TRBJ1-1): DSGVTQTPKHLITATGQRVTLRCSPRSGDLSVYWYQQSLDQGLQFLIQYYNGEERAKGNILERFSAQQFPDLHSELNLSSLELGDSALYFCASSVGGRWDTEAFFGQGTRLTVV.

This clonotype was observed a few times. The CDR3 DNA reads as TGTGCCAGCAGTTTATACGGGAGGGCCTCCAATGAGCAGTTCTTC. It is translated as CASSLYGRASNEQFF. The chain joins TRBV28 to TRBJ2-1; 8 nucleotides match TRBD2. Germline V gives CDR1 MDHEN, CDR2 SYDVKM. The CDR3 has 15 residues. J gave up 6 bases and V 1 base, and 5 bases lay outside the gene matches.

V and J are TRBV20-1 and TRBJ2-1; TRBD2 matches 7 bases. V dropped 1 base and J dropped 5; count of bases not matched to a gene: 5. The CDR3 has 14 residues. Germline assignment: CDR1 DFQATT and CDR2 SNEGSKA (reference sequence). The CDR3 nucleotides read TGCAGTGCTAGAGCCGGACTAGTTCACAATGAGCAGTTCTTC. The encoded protein is CSARAGLVHNEQFF.

This clonotype has only a few counts. The chain recombines TRBV29-1 with TRBJ2-1; D is undetermined. Germline CDR1 reads SQVTM; CDR2 reads ANQGSEA. Trimming took off 7 bases at V and 0 bases at J, with 7 bases between the two ends. The CDR3 contains 12 residues. The CDR3: CSGGLSYNEQFF. CDR3 nucleotides: TGCAGCGGTGGCCTCTCCTACAATGAGCAGTTCTTC.

The chain combines TRBV7-7 with TRBJ2-5, with 14 bases that match TRBD2. The length of the CDR3 is 16 residues. CDR1 and CDR2 (germline): SSHAT, FNYEAQ (reference sequence). Trimming at V came to 5 bases and at J to 2 bases, leaving 4 bases not matched to a gene. The CDR3 region is CASSEGLAGGQETQYF. CDR3 nucleotides: TGTGCCAGCAGCGAAGGACTAGCGGGAGGACAAGAGACCCAGTACTTC.

The rearrangement joins TRBV5-1 to TRBJ1-1; 8 nucleotides align to TRBD1. Looked up from germline, CDR1 is SGHRS and CDR2 is YFSETQ. With V trimmed by 5 bases and J by 1 base, 7 bases remained unmatched. There are 15 residues in the CDR3. CDR3 sequence: CASRSIGTGNTEAFF. The DNA for the CDR3 is TGCGCCAGCAGGTCGATTGGGACAGGGAACACTGAAGCTTTCTTT. Full variable domain (missing parts from reference TRBV5-1 and TRBJ1-1): KAGVTQTPRYLIKTRGQQVTLSCSPISGHRSVSWYQQTPGQGLQFLFEYFSETQRNKGNFPGRFSGRQFSNSRSEMNVSTLELGDSALYLCASRSIGTGNTEAFFGQGTRLTVV.

CDR3 sequence reads: CSASRAGDGEQYF. The DNA for the CDR3 is TGCAGTGCTAGTAGGGCCGGGGATGGCGAGCAGTACTTC. The rearrangement joins TRBV20-1 to TRBJ2-7; tentative D call: TRBD2 (5 bases). The germline V gene has CDR1 DFQATT and CDR2 SNEGSKA (reference sequence). Trimming took 3 bases from V and 6 from J, leaving 15 bases between them. The CDR3 sequence is 13 residues long.

The table lists this clonotype with a few counts. The chain couples TRBV6-5 to TRBJ2-1, with 15 bases identical to TRBD2. V lost 4 bases, J lost 7 bases, and 5 bases stayed unmatched. The CDR3 spans 16 residues. The germline V gene has CDR1 MNHEY and CDR2 SVGAGI. The DNA of the CDR3 is TGTGCCAGCAGTTCAACCGGGACTAGCGGGGGGAATGAGCAGTTCTTC. Encoded protein: CASSSTGTSGGNEQFF.

This chain links TRBV5-1 with TRBJ1-2; the match to TRBD1 covers 7 bases. The germline V gene encodes CDR1 SGHRS and CDR2 YFSETQ. J gave up 7 bases and V 2 bases, and 5 bases lay outside the gene matches. The CDR3 covers 13 residues. The CDR3 spells CASSFGTDRGYTF. The CDR3 nucleotides are TGCGCCAGCAGCTTCGGGACAGACCGTGGCTACACCTTC.

The chain links TRBV29-1 to TRBJ1-1, with D unclear. The germline V and J ends were trimmed by 4 bases and 4 bases, with 7 bases remaining between them. CDR3 length: 11 residues. Germline V gene data show CDR1 as SQVTM and CDR2 as ANQGSEA. CDR3 residues: CSVGLGTEAFF. The CDR3 DNA follows: TGCAGCGTTGGGTTAGGCACTGAAGCTTTCTTT. The entire variable domain, with the rest obtained from reference TRBV29-1 and TRBJ1-1, is as follows: SAVISQKPSRDICQRGTSLTIQCQVDSQVTMMFWYRQQPGQSLTLIATANQGSEATYESGFVIDKFPISRPNLTFSTLTVSNMSPEDSSIYLCSVGLGTEAFFGQGTRLTVV.

This clonotype was counted a few times. This chain links TRBV2 with TRBJ1-5; maybe TRBD1 (5 bases). This CDR3 has 13 amino acids. Germline lookup yields CDR1 SNHLY and CDR2 FYNNEI. V was shortened by 5 bases and J by 4 bases, with 9 bases between the two germline ends. In nucleotides, the CDR3 is TGTGCCAGCAGTCCGGGGGAGAATCAGCCCCAGCATTTT. Amino acid sequence: CASSPGENQPQHF.

There are a few counts of this clonotype. The CDR3 DNA reads as TGTGCCAGCAGCAACAGGGGGGATCAGCCCCAGCATTTT. Translation: CASSNRGDQPQHF. The chain uses TRBV7-2 and TRBJ1-5; 8 bases are a match to TRBD1. Germline assignment: CDR1 SGHTA and CDR2 FQGNSA. CDR3 length: 13 residues. V shed 5 bases and J 5 bases; nucleotides not matched to a gene: 2.

The rearrangement uses TRBV7-6 and TRBJ2-5, with D possibly being TRBD2 (6 bases). V lost 5 bases and J 1 base, leaving 14 bases between the germline ends. The CDR3 totals 15 residues. Looked up from germline, CDR1 is SGHVS and CDR2 is FNYEAQ. CDR3 bases: TGTGCCAGCAGCAAATCCGGGACTTCCCAAGAGACCCAGTACTTC. Protein: CASSKSGTSQETQYF.

The chain combines TRBV29-1 with TRBJ2-1, with D perhaps TRBD1 or TRBD2 (6 bases each). The CDR3 has 12 amino acids. The germline V and J ends were trimmed by 7 bases and 8 bases, with 15 bases remaining between them. CDR1 SQVTM and CDR2 ANQGSEA come from the germline V gene. The CDR3 DNA follows: TGCAGCGCCGACCCGGGGGCGGATGAGCAGTTCTTC. Translating it yields CSADPGADEQFF.

The J gene is TRBJ2-1, the V gene TRBV7-2; D remains unclear. Per germline, CDR1 SGHTA and CDR2 FQGNSA. Between the trimmed V and J ends, which lost 1 base and 2 bases, there was a span of 9 bases. The CDR3 consists of 15 residues. The CDR3 bases are TGTGCCAGCAGCTTAGAGTCTACCACCTACAATGAGCAGTTCTTC. It encodes CASSLESTTYNEQFF. Full variable domain (remainder filled in from reference TRBV7-2 and TRBJ2-1): GAGVSQSPSNKVTEKGKDVELRCDPISGHTALYWYRQSLGQGLEFLIYFQGNSAPDKSGLPSDRFSAERTGGSVSTLTIQRTQQEDSAVYLCASSLESTTYNEQFFGPGTRLTVL.

This chain connects TRBV9 to TRBJ2-1; D call uncertain. CDR3 length: 12 residues. V lost 0 bases and J lost 9, with 7 bases in between. CDR1 SGDLS and CDR2 YYNGEE come from the germline V gene. The CDR3 loop is CASSVGGSEQFF. CDR3 DNA: TGTGCCAGCAGCGTAGGCGGTAGTGAGCAGTTCTTC. Full variable domain (rest looked up from reference TRBV9 and TRBJ2-1): DSGVTQTPKHLITATGQRVTLRCSPRSGDLSVYWYQQSLDQGLQFLIQYYNGEERAKGNILERFSAQQFPDLHSELNLSSLELGDSALYFCASSVGGSEQFFGPGTRLTVL.

The V gene is TRBV6-1, the J gene TRBJ1-1, with D hard to call. Per germline, CDR1 MNHNS and CDR2 SASEGT. V lost 8 bases and J 8 bases, leaving 9 bases between the germline ends. This CDR3 region has 10 residues. The CDR3 protein is CASAVNEAFF. In DNA form, the CDR3 reads TGTGCCAGCGCGGTTAACGAAGCTTTCTTT.